The 20 T cell receptor beta chains below all came from one sample that was sequenced in a study of graft-versus-host responses after intestinal transplantation. Which antigens these TCRs recognize remains unknown. The method was immunoSEQ multiplex PCR; TCRdb's version includes in-frame clones alone and lacks a portion of them. The repertoire holds about 36,000 clones, with approximately 94% as singletons. Sequences were derived from unstimulated CD4+ T cells sorted from spleen or lymph node cells, sampled before transplant. The receptors derive from a human donor who was the organ donor for an intestinal transplant.

V usage is TRBV28 and J usage is TRBJ2-5; D is perhaps TRBD2 (7 bases). Trimming pared 8 bases from V and 6 bases from J, leaving 19 bases between. This CDR3 contains 14 residues. CDR1 MDHEN and CDR2 SYDVKM come from the germline V gene. DNA of the CDR3: TGTGCCAGCGTCGGGGGGCCTTCGTTCAAGACCCAGTACTTC. Its translation: CASVGGPSFKTQYF.

The chain uses TRBV29-1 and TRBJ2-1; possibly TRBD1 for D (6 bases). The germline V gene encodes CDR1 SQVTM and CDR2 ANQGSEA. V was cut by 6 bases and J by 0 bases, with 15 bases left in between. The CDR3 has 15 amino acids. The CDR3 region is CSVKTQGHSYNEQFF. DNA of the CDR3: TGCAGCGTGAAAACACAGGGCCACTCCTACAATGAGCAGTTCTTC.

The sample holds one count of this clone. This chain links TRBV4-2 with TRBJ2-1; D is perhaps TRBD2 (6 bases). The V end lost 4 bases, the J end lost 7 bases, and 11 bases lay between the germline ends. The CDR3 loop spans 13 amino acids. Germline CDR1 reads LGHNA; CDR2 reads YNFKEQ. CDR3 DNA: TGTGCCAGCAGCCCTTTAAGCGGGAATGAGCAGTTCTTC. Its protein is CASSPLSGNEQFF.

The chain joins TRBV10-2 to TRBJ2-7; 12 bases are shared with TRBD2. The CDR3 totals 14 residues. The J segment lost 4 bases and the V segment lost 6 bases, leaving 4 bases of the junction unmatched. Germline CDR1 is WSHSY and CDR2 is SAAADI. The CDR3 here is CASRPLAGGYEQYF. Here the CDR3 DNA reads TGCGCCAGCAGGCCGCTAGCGGGGGGGTACGAGCAGTACTTC.

The rearrangement joins TRBV6-5 to TRBJ2-7; tentatively, D is TRBD1 (5 bases). V was cut by 5 bases and J by 6 bases, with 11 bases left in between. Germline CDR1 reads MNHEY; CDR2 reads SVGAGI. The CDR3 covers 12 residues. For the CDR3, the DNA is TGTGCCAGCAGTGATTTTCAGGGCGAGCAGTACTTC. It encodes CASSDFQGEQYF.

V usage is TRBV2 and J usage is TRBJ2-3; D is perhaps TRBD1 (5 bases). Trimming took 8 bases from V and 13 from J, leaving 22 bases between them. The CDR3 length is 13 residues. Germline assignment: CDR1 SNHLY and CDR2 FYNNEI. The CDR3 sequence is CASSGDPGRVKYF. The CDR3 DNA reads as TGTGCCAGCTCTGGGGATCCTGGCAGGGTGAAGTATTTT.

This rearrangement joins TRBV9 to TRBJ1-3, with 8 bases lining up with TRBD1. This CDR3 is built from 15 residues. Germline trimming cut 3 bases from V and 0 bases from J; bases unmatched to any gene: 2. CDR1 and CDR2 from the germline V gene are SGDLS and YYNGEE. CDR3 nucleotide sequence: TGTGCCAGCAGCGCCGGGACAGGCTCTGGAAACACCATATATTTT. This translates into CASSAGTGSGNTIYF. Looking up the rest from reference TRBV9 and TRBJ1-3 gives the full variable domain: DSGVTQTPKHLITATGQRVTLRCSPRSGDLSVYWYQQSLDQGLQFLIQYYNGEERAKGNILERFSAQQFPDLHSELNLSSLELGDSALYFCASSAGTGSGNTIYFGEGSWLTVV.

The J gene is TRBJ1-2, the V gene TRBV7-9; maybe TRBD1 (5 bases). This CDR3 has 13 amino acids. Germline CDR1 SEHNR, CDR2 FQNEAQ (reference sequence). Trimming left V 1 base short and J 2 bases short, with 5 bases between. The DNA for the CDR3 is TGTGCCAGCAGCTTAGGGACAAACTATGGCTACACCTTC. Amino acids: CASSLGTNYGYTF.

This clone occurred once. This sequence joins TRBV7-3 and TRBJ2-5; TRBD2 might be the D (6 bases). Looked up from germline, CDR1 is SGHTA and CDR2 is FQGTGA. V was clipped by 3 bases and J by 3 bases, with 8 bases between them. The CDR3 sequence is 13 residues long. The CDR3, as DNA: TGTGCCAGCAGCTTGGAGCGGGAAGAGACCCAGTACTTC. The encoded protein is CASSLEREETQYF.

The chain combines TRBV5-1 with TRBJ2-2; the match to TRBD2 covers 8 bases. Germline V gene data show CDR1 as SGHRS and CDR2 as YFSETQ. The CDR3 length is 15 residues. After removal of 4 bases from V and 1 base from J, the junction contained 3 bases not matched to a gene. The DNA of the CDR3 is TGCGCCAGCAGCGGGGGACTAGGGAACACCGGGGAGCTGTTTTTT. This codes for CASSGGLGNTGELFF.

The chain recombines TRBV7-2 with TRBJ2-1; 7 bases are a match to TRBD2. This CDR3 comprises 13 residues. J was trimmed by 10 bases and V by 1 base; bases with no gene match: 4. CDR1 and CDR2 from the germline V gene are SGHTA and FQGNSA. As DNA, the CDR3 is TGTGCCAGCAGCTTAGTGTTGGGGGGGGAGCAGTTCTTC. This sequence encodes CASSLVLGGEQFF.

CDR3 nucleotides: TGTGCCTGGAGTGTGGACTACACCATATATTTT. Its translation: CAWSVDYTIYF. The chain uses TRBV30 and TRBJ1-3; no definite D call. V was clipped by 0 bases and J by 8 bases, with 5 bases between them. This CDR3 contains 11 residues. In germline, CDR1 is GTSNPN, CDR2 SVGIG (reference sequence). Full variable domain (remainder filled in from reference TRBV30 and TRBJ1-3): SQTIHQWPATLVQPVGSPLSLECTVEGTSNPNLYWYRQAAGRGLQLLFYSVGIGQISSEVPQNLSASRPQDRQFILSSKKLLLSDSGFYLCAWSVDYTIYFGEGSWLTVV.

This clone was counted once. The chain employs TRBV5-1 and TRBJ2-1, with 8 bases aligning to TRBD1. Trimming removed 0 bases from V and 4 bases from J; junction bases left unmatched: 3. The CDR3 covers 15 residues. Germline CDR1 reads SGHRS; CDR2 reads YFSETQ. For the CDR3, the DNA is TGCGCCAGCAGCTTGGAGGGACAGGTATACAATGAGCAGTTCTTC. Its translation: CASSLEGQVYNEQFF.

CDR3 in amino acids: CASSLRGTEAFF. In nucleotides, the CDR3 is TGTGCCAGCAGCTTGAGGGGCACTGAAGCTTTCTTT. The chain carries TRBV5-5 and TRBJ1-1, with D perhaps TRBD1 (5 bases). Germline assignment: CDR1 SGHKS and CDR2 YYEKEE (reference sequence). CDR3 length equals 12 residues. Trimming removed 1 base at V and 4 bases at J, with 5 bases between. Based on the CDR3 plus reference TRBV5-5 and TRBJ1-1, the full variable domain is DAGVTQSPTHLIKTRGQQVTLRCSPISGHKSVSWYQQVLGQGPQFIFQYYEKEERGRGNFPDRFSARQFPNYSSELNVNALLLGDSALYLCASSLRGTEAFFGQGTRLTVV.

As DNA, the CDR3 is TGCGCCAGCAGCCAGGTCATCGGGGCCAACGTCCTGACTTTC. Translating gives CASSQVIGANVLTF. This chain links TRBV5-1 with TRBJ2-6; no clear D gene. Germline loops: CDR1 SGHRS, CDR2 YFSETQ. Trimming stripped 4 bases from V and 4 bases from J, with 9 bases between. The CDR3 loop spans 14 amino acids.

This clone was counted only a few times. The chain combines TRBV5-6 with TRBJ1-1; D gene unclear. This CDR3 is 12 amino acids long. With 0 bases removed from V and 5 bases from J, the gap between germline ends came to 5 bases. CDR1 SGHDT and CDR2 YYEEEE come from the germline V gene. DNA of the CDR3: TGTGCCAGCAGCTTGGGTTGGACTGAAGCTTTCTTT. Its protein is CASSLGWTEAFF.

This clone was seen only a few times. The gene calls are TRBV5-4 and TRBJ2-7; 11 nucleotides agree with TRBD1. This CDR3 contains 15 residues. V lost 5 bases to trimming and J lost 4 bases; unmatched junction nucleotides: 8. Looked up from germline, CDR1 is SGHNT and CDR2 is YYREEE (reference sequence). This CDR3 reads CASSWPDRGRYEQYF. The CDR3 bases are TGTGCCAGCAGTTGGCCGGACAGGGGGCGATACGAGCAGTACTTC.

The chain has TRBV5-1 and TRBJ2-1, with 11 bases lining up with TRBD2. CDR3 length: 13 residues. Germline V gene data show CDR1 as SGHRS and CDR2 as YFSETQ. The J segment lost 14 bases and the V segment lost 6 bases, leaving 10 bases of the junction unmatched. The CDR3 DNA follows: TGCGCCAGCAACCTAGCGGGGGGCCAAGGGAAGTTCTTC. It translates to CASNLAGGQGKFF.

The chain links TRBV7-3 to TRBJ2-3; D remains unclear. This CDR3 comprises 14 residues. Looked up from germline, CDR1 is SGHTA and CDR2 is FQGTGA. Trimming pared 1 base from V and 5 bases from J, leaving 10 bases between. This chain's CDR3 is CASSLRLDRDTQYF. In DNA form, the CDR3 reads TGTGCCAGCAGCTTAAGGCTAGATAGAGATACGCAGTATTTT.

The chain uses TRBV18 and TRBJ2-2; the D gene is possibly TRBD1 (6 bases). This CDR3 has 16 amino acids. Trimming left V 3 bases short and J 0 bases short, with 11 bases between. Looked up from germline, CDR1 is KGHSH and CDR2 is LQKENI. CDR3 nucleotide sequence: TGTGCCAGCTCACCCCTGGGACAACCGAACACCGGGGAGCTGTTTTTT. This encodes CASSPLGQPNTGELFF.